This T cell receptor (beta chain) was observed in a study of blood T cell repertoires in COVID-19. Study in general: Recovery among Cohort 3 donors was established by two negative PCRs, clearance, or symptom resolution.

Sequencing was performed with immunoSEQ multiplex PCR; in TCRdb, only in-frame clones are kept and a portion is missing. The sample carries fewer than 150,000 clones, nearly 85% recorded once. Sequencing input: PBMCs or T cells enriched from blood (not recorded which). The TCR originated in a man between 50 and 59 years old in a cohort exposed to, infected with or recovered from COVID-19 (not recorded which).

The CDR3 region has the DNA TGTGCCAGCCAGCGGGACTACGAGCAGTACTTC. It translates to CASQRDYEQYF. The gene calls are TRBV2 and TRBJ2-7, with 7 bases identical to TRBD2. This CDR3 region has 11 residues. From germline, CDR1 is SNHLY and CDR2 FYNNEI. J was trimmed by 3 bases and V by 8 bases; bases with no gene match: 1.